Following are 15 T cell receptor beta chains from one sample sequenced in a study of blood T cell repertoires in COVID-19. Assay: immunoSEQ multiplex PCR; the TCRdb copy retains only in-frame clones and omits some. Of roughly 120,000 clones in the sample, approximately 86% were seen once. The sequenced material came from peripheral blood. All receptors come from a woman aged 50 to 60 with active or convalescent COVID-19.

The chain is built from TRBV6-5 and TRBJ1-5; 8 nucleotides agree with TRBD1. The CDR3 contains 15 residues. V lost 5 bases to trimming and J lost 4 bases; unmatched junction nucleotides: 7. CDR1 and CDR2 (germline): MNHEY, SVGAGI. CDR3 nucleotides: TGTGCCAGCAGTCCGGACAGGGTGCGTAATCAGCCCCAGCATTTT. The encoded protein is CASSPDRVRNQPQHF.

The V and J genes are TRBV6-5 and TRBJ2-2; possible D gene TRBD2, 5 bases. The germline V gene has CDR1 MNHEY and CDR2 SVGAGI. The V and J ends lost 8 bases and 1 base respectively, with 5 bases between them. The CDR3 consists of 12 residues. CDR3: CASEGNTGELFF. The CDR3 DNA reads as TGTGCCAGCGAGGGGAACACCGGGGAGCTGTTTTTT.

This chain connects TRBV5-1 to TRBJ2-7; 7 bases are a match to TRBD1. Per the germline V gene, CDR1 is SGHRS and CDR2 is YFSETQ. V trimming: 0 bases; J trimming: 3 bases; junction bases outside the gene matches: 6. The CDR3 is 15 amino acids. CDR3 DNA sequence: TGCGCCAGCAGCTTGGCGGGACAGAGTATCTACGAGCAGTACTTC. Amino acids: CASSLAGQSIYEQYF.

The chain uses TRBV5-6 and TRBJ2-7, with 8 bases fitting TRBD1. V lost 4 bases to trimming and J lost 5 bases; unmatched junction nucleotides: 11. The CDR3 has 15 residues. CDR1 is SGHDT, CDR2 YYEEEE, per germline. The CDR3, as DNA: TGTGCCAGCAGCCCTACCGGGACAGGAACGAACGAGCAGTACTTC. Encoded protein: CASSPTGTGTNEQYF.

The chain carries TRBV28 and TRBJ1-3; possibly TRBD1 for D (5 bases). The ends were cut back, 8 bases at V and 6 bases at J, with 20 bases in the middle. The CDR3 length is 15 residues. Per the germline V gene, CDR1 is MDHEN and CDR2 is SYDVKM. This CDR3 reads CASEEKPGAPNTIYF. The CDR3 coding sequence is TGTGCCAGCGAGGAGAAGCCTGGGGCACCAAACACCATATATTTT.

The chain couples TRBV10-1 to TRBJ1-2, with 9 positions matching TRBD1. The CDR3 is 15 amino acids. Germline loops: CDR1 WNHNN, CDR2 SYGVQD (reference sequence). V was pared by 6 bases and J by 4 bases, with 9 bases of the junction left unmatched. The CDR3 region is CASRDGTGQIYGYTF. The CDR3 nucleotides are TGCGCCAGCAGAGACGGGACAGGGCAAATCTATGGCTACACCTTC.

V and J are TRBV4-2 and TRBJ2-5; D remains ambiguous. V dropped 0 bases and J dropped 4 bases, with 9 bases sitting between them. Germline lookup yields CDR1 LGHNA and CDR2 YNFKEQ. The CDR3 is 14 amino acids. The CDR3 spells CASSQERSRETQYF. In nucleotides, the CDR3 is TGTGCCAGCAGCCAAGAGAGGAGTCGAGAGACCCAGTACTTC.

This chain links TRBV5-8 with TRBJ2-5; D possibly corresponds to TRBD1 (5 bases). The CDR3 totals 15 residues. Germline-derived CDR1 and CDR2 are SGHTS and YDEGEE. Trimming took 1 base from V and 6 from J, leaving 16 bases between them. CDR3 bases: TGTGCCAGCAGCTTGAAAGGGGTCTTAATAAAGACCCAGTACTTC. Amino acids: CASSLKGVLIKTQYF.

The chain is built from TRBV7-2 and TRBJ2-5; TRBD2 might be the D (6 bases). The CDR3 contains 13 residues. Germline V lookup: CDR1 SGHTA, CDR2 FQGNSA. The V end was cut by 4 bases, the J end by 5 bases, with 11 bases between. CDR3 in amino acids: CASSWGTGETQYF. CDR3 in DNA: TGTGCCAGCAGCTGGGGGACTGGCGAGACCCAGTACTTC.

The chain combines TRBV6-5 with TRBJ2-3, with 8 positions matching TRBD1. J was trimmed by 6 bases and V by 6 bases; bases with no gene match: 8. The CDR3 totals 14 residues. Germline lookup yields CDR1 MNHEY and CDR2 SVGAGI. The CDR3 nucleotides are TGTGCCAGCAGCCAACAGGGGGTAGGGGATACGCAGTATTTT. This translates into CASSQQGVGDTQYF.

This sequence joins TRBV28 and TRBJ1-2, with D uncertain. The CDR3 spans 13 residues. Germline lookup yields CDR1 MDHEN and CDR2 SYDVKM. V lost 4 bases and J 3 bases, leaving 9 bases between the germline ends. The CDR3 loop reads CASSWRRDYGYTF. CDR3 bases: TGTGCCAGCAGTTGGAGGAGAGACTATGGCTACACCTTC.

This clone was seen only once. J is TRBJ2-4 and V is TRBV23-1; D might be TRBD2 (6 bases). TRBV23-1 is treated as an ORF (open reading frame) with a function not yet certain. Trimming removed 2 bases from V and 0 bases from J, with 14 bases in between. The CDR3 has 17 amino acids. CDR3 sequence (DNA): TGCGCCAGCAGTCAAAGTTGCAGGAGGGGAGCCAAAAACATTCAGTACTTC. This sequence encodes CASSQSCRRGAKNIQYF.

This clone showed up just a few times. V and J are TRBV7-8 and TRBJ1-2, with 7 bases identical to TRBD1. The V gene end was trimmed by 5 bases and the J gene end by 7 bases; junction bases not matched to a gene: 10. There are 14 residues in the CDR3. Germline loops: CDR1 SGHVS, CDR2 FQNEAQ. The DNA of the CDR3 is TGTGCCAGCAGCCCCGGTCAGGGGGTTCGTGGCTACACCTTC. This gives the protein CASSPGQGVRGYTF.

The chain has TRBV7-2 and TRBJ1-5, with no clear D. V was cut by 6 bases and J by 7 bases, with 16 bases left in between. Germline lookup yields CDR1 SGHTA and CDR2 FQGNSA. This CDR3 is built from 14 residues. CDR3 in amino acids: CASRAIEGGQPQHF. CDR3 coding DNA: TGTGCCAGCAGGGCGATTGAGGGCGGGCAGCCCCAGCATTTT.

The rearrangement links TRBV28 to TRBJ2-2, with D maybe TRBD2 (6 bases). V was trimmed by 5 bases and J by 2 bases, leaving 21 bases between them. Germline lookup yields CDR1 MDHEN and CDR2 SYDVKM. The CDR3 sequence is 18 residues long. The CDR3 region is CASSLPLVAELNTGELFF. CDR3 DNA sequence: TGTGCCAGCAGTCTTCCGTTGGTAGCGGAATTAAACACCGGGGAGCTGTTTTTT. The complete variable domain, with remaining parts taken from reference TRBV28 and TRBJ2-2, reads DVKVTQSSRYLVKRTGEKVFLECVQDMDHENMFWYRQDPGLGLRLIYFSYDVKMKEKGDIPEGYSVSREKKERFSLILESASTNQTSMYLCASSLPLVAELNTGELFFGEGSRLTVL.